These T cell receptor beta chains were read from a single sample in a study of naive and memory T cell subsets. TCRdb re-derived calls from the UMI-ligation and nested PCR reads in MiXCR, one entry per CDR3 protein. The sample lists approximately 100,000 distinct CDR3 sequences, roughly 15% occurring once. Sequencing input: naive CD8+ T cells from blood. Receptor source: a human donor in good health. Both conserved end residues are part of each CDR3. A D gene is named only where the DNA matches it firmly. Where a row states a size, it is once, few, many or the class of an expanded clone; other rows omit it.

clone size	D gene	V gene	J gene	CDR3 protein	CDR3 DNA
many	TRBD2	TRBV28	TRBJ2-1	CASSGLDNEQFF	TGTGCCAGCAGCGGACTAGACAATGAGCAGTTCTTC
.	.	TRBV15	TRBJ2-1	CATSTRTNSLNEQFF	TGTGCCACCAGCACCCGGACCAATTCTCTGAATGAGCAGTTCTTC
few	.	TRBV24-1	TRBJ2-3	CATGPSYLVSDTQYF	TGTGCCACCGGACCTTCATACCTAGTCTCAGATACGCAGTATTTT
.	TRBD2	TRBV7-8	TRBJ2-3	CASSLGDYSPRLTDTQYF	TGTGCCAGCAGCTTAGGGGACTACTCTCCCCGGCTCACAGATACGCAGTATTTT
few	TRBD2	TRBV20-1	TRBJ2-3	CSASEYLAGGDTDTQYF	TGCAGTGCTAGCGAGTACCTAGCGGGAGGTGACACAGATACGCAGTATTTT
.	.	TRBV14	TRBJ2-5	CASSQGFLGGLQETQYF	TGTGCCAGCAGCCAAGGGTTTCTAGGAGGACTTCAAGAGACCCAGTACTTC
.	.	TRBV29-1	TRBJ1-1	CSVERVGGIGAFF	TGCAGCGTTGAAAGGGTCGGGGGTATTGGGGCTTTCTTT
.	TRBD1	TRBV6-2/TRBV6-3	TRBJ1-2	CASSWTGSFYGYTF	TGTGCCAGCAGTTGGACAGGGAGTTTCTATGGCTACACCTTC
few	.	TRBV12-3/TRBV12-4	TRBJ2-1	CASSFFHSSIYNEQFF	TGTGCCAGCAGTTTTTTCCACTCCTCCATCTACAATGAGCAGTTCTTC
many	.	TRBV7-3	TRBJ1-5	CARTRCYSNQPQHF	TGTGCCAGGACCCGATGTTATAGCAATCAGCCCCAGCATTTT
.	TRBD1	TRBV6-6	TRBJ1-1	CATEQGALWAFF	TGTGCCACGGAACAGGGGGCATTATGGGCTTTCTTT
many	.	TRBV3-1	TRBJ2-3	CASSQASGTQYF	TGTGCCAGCAGCCAAGCGTCGGGTACGCAGTATTTT
few	.	TRBV6-5	TRBJ2-3	CASSYSGEADTQYF	TGTGCCAGCAGTTACTCGGGAGAAGCAGATACGCAGTATTTT
.	.	TRBV24-1	TRBJ1-5	CATSDWTAYQPQHF	TGTGCCACCAGTGATTGGACAGCTTATCAGCCCCAGCATTTT
.	.	TRBV27	TRBJ2-2	CASSFTTGRLTGELFF	TGTGCCAGCAGTTTCACAACAGGGCGTTTAACCGGGGAGCTGTTTTTT
few	.	TRBV7-3	TRBJ2-1	CASSLGPMNEQFF	TGTGCCAGCAGCTTGGGACCGATGAATGAGCAGTTCTTC
.	TRBD2	TRBV11-2	TRBJ2-7	CASSLWSLAAAYEQYF	TGTGCCAGCAGCTTGTGGTCCCTAGCGGCGGCCTACGAGCAGTACTTC
many	.	TRBV29-1	TRBJ2-3	CSVEDVPVTTDTQYF	TGCAGCGTTGAAGACGTCCCCGTTACCACAGATACGCAGTATTTT
many	.	TRBV4-1	TRBJ2-5	CASSQDRNHGAQETQYF	TGCGCCAGCAGCCAAGATAGGAATCATGGGGCCCAAGAGACCCAGTACTTC
.	TRBD1	TRBV7-9	TRBJ2-5	CASSPGTGGGYQETQCF	TGTGCCAGCAGCCCCGGGACAGGGGGTGGTTACCAAGAGACCCAGTGCTTC
few	TRBD1	TRBV11-2	TRBJ1-1	CASSLGGQGAEAFF	TGTGCCAGCAGCTTAGGGGGGCAGGGGGCTGAAGCTTTCTTT
.	.	TRBV7-9	TRBJ2-7	CASSRGGGGFHEQYF	TGTGCCAGCAGCCGCGGAGGGGGAGGCTTCCACGAGCAGTACTTC
.	TRBD2	TRBV7-2	TRBJ2-1	CAGSILAGGYNEQFF	TGTGCCGGCAGCATACTAGCGGGGGGATACAATGAGCAGTTCTTC
few	.	TRBV9	TRBJ1-1	CASSGGIGTPNMNTEAFF	TGTGCCAGCAGCGGGGGAATCGGTACACCCAATATGAACACTGAAGCTTTCTTT
.	.	TRBV2	TRBJ1-4	CAITTGRGEKLFF	TGTGCCATCACGACAGGTCGGGGTGAAAAACTGTTTTTT
.	TRBD2	TRBV4-1	TRBJ2-7	CASSQGLAGDYEQYF	TGCGCCAGCAGCCAAGGACTAGCGGGAGATTACGAGCAGTACTTC
.	.	TRBV7-9	TRBJ2-7	CASSIGPVEQYF	TGTGCCAGCAGCATCGGTCCCGTGGAGCAGTACTTC
.	TRBD1	TRBV7-8	TRBJ2-6	CASSLSWVLQGAAGANVLTF	TGTGCCAGCAGCTTATCCTGGGTCTTACAGGGGGCGGCTGGGGCCAACGTCCTGACTTTC
few	.	TRBV27	TRBJ1-1	CASTPKGKRGGTEAFF	TGTGCCAGCACCCCGAAGGGGAAACGGGGGGGCACTGAAGCTTTCTTT
few	TRBD2	TRBV12-3/TRBV12-4	TRBJ2-1	CASTPSGMGEQFF	TGTGCCAGCACCCCTAGCGGGATGGGGGAGCAGTTCTTC
.	.	TRBV28	TRBJ1-1	CASSWGGTATFSAFF	TGTGCCAGCAGTTGGGGCGGTACAGCGACTTTCTCAGCTTTCTTT
few	.	TRBV5-1	TRBJ1-1	CASSSGGTAFF	TGCGCCAGCAGTTCCGGTGGAACAGCTTTCTTT
.	TRBD1	TRBV6-4	TRBJ2-1	CASIVHRGWEQFF	TGTGCCAGCATTGTCCACAGGGGTTGGGAGCAGTTCTTC
many	TRBD2	TRBV7-9	TRBJ2-7	CASSPSGISSYEQYF	TGTGCCAGCAGCCCCAGCGGGATTAGCTCCTACGAGCAGTACTTC
few	.	TRBV7-8	TRBJ2-2	CASSPMGGNTGELFF	TGTGCCAGCAGCCCCATGGGGGGGAACACCGGGGAGCTGTTTTTT
many	.	TRBV29-1	TRBJ2-1	CSVPHVVTINEQFF	TGCAGCGTTCCCCACGTGGTGACCATCAATGAGCAGTTCTTC
.	.	TRBV28	TRBJ2-5	CASSLVEKQETQYF	TGTGCCAGCAGTTTAGTCGAGAAACAAGAGACCCAGTACTTC
.	.	TRBV28	TRBJ2-1	CASSSPIGTESSYNEQFF	TGTGCCAGCAGTTCCCCTATTGGGACCGAGAGCTCCTACAATGAGCAGTTCTTC
few	TRBD1	TRBV28	TRBJ1-6	CASSLGQGGYSPLHF	TGTGCCAGCAGTTTGGGACAGGGAGGATATTCACCCCTCCACTTT
few	TRBD2	TRBV7-8	TRBJ2-7	CASSLGSGRGAYEQYF	TGTGCCAGCAGCTTAGGGTCCGGTCGGGGGGCCTACGAGCAGTACTTC
many	TRBD2	TRBV29-1	TRBJ2-7	CSAEGLAGDFYEQYF	TGCAGCGCCGAGGGACTAGCGGGAGATTTCTACGAGCAGTACTTC
.	.	TRBV29-1	TRBJ2-2	CSVDCGTAVGGELFF	TGCAGCGTTGACTGCGGGACGGCGGTGGGCGGGGAGCTGTTTTTT
few	.	TRBV20-1	TRBJ2-1	CSAREDSSSYNEQFF	TGCAGTGCTAGAGAGGATAGTAGCTCCTACAATGAGCAGTTCTTC
many	TRBD1	TRBV4-3	TRBJ2-3	CASSQVIGTGTDTQYF	TGCGCCAGCAGCCAAGTAATTGGGACAGGGACAGATACGCAGTATTTT
few	.	TRBV6-2/TRBV6-3	TRBJ2-7	CASSYSLDYEQYF	TGTGCCAGCAGTTACTCACTAGACTACGAGCAGTACTTC
few	.	TRBV12-3/TRBV12-4	TRBJ2-3	CASSTPGATADTQYF	TGTGCCAGCAGTACTCCGGGAGCTACGGCAGATACGCAGTATTTT
few	TRBD1	TRBV4-2	TRBJ2-1	CASSRDRYNEQFF	TGTGCCAGCAGCCGGGACAGATACAATGAGCAGTTCTTC
few	TRBD1	TRBV29-1	TRBJ1-1	CSVATGTGMNTEAFF	TGCAGCGTTGCAACCGGGACAGGCATGAACACTGAAGCTTTCTTT
.	TRBD2	TRBV7-9	TRBJ2-5	CASSPSGLAEETQYF	TGTGCCAGCAGCCCCTCGGGACTAGCAGAAGAGACCCAGTACTTC
few	.	TRBV20-1	TRBJ1-1	CSAENVKSEAFF	TGCAGTGCCGAGAACGTGAAGTCTGAAGCTTTCTTT
few	.	TRBV4-3	TRBJ1-1	CASSQDLWGNTEAFF	TGCGCCAGCAGCCAAGATCTTTGGGGTAACACTGAAGCTTTCTTT
.	.	TRBV2	TRBJ2-1	CAIPQGNEQFF	TGTGCCATCCCGCAAGGCAATGAGCAGTTCTTC
few	.	TRBV7-8	TRBJ2-7	CASSKTSGRGWYEQYF	TGTGCCAGCAGCAAGACGAGTGGCCGAGGGTGGTACGAGCAGTACTTC
.	TRBD2	TRBV4-3	TRBJ2-1	CASSPNGLGGGLAGDNEQFF	TGCGCCAGCAGCCCAAACGGGCTGGGGGGAGGGCTAGCGGGGGACAATGAGCAGTTCTTC
many	.	TRBV3-1	TRBJ1-2	CASSRRNNAGIYGYTF	TGTGCCAGCAGCCGGAGAAATAATGCAGGGATATATGGCTACACCTTC
few	.	TRBV7-9	TRBJ2-1	CASSLAQGRRDEQFF	TGTGCCAGCAGCTTAGCGCAGGGCAGGAGGGATGAGCAGTTCTTC
few	TRBD2	TRBV29-1	TRBJ2-2	CSVLSGSSGELFF	TGCAGCGTTCTTAGCGGGAGCTCCGGGGAGCTGTTTTTT